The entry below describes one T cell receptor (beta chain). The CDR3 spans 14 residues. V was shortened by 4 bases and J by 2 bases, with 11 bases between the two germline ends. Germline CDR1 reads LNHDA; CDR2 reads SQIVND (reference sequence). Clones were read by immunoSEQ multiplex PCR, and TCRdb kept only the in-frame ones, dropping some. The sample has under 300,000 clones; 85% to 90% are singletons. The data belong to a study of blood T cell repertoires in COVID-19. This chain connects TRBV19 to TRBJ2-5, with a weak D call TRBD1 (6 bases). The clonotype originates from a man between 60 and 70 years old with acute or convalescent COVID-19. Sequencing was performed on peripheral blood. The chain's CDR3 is CASSTWGLQETQYF. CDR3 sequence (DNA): TGTGCCAGTAGTACATGGGGGCTACAAGAGACCCAGTACTTC.